This TCR beta chain was observed in a study of PD-L1 blockade in urothelial cancer. Points from the study as a whole: Below-median pretreatment blood TCR clonality was associated with improved progression-free and overall survival.

Assay used: immunoSEQ multiplex PCR; TCRdb lists only in-frame clones, some missing. This table has around 69,000 clones, around 93% appearing once. Trimming shortened V by 8 bases and J by 4 bases, and 11 bases separated the two germline ends. Germline values: CDR1 MDHEN, CDR2 SYDVKM. The CDR3 covers 13 residues. Worth noting for this clone: Its matching antigen is unknown.

Time point noted: peripheral blood 6 weeks after treatment start. This specimen consisted of PBMCs, obtained around atezolizumab (anti-PD-L1) treatment. This TCR came from a woman at least 80 years old with urothelial cancer. This chain connects TRBV28 to TRBJ1-4; D might be TRBD1 (6 bases). The CDR3 here is CASGQPRNEKLFF. The CDR3 coding sequence is TGTGCCAGCGGACAGCCGCGTAATGAAAAACTGTTTTTT.